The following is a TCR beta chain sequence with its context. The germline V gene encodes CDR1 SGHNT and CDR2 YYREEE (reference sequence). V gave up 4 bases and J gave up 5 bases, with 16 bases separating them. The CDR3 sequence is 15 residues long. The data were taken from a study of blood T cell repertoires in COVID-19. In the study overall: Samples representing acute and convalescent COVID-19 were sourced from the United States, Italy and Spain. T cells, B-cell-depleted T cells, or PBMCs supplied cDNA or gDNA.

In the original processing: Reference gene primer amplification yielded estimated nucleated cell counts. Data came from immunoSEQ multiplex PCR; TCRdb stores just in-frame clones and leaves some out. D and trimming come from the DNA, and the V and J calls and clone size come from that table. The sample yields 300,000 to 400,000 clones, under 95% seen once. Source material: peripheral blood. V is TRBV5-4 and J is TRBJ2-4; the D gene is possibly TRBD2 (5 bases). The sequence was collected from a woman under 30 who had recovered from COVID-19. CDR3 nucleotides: TGTGCCAGCAGCGCACTAGGCGGATCCGAAAACATTCAGTACTTC. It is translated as CASSALGGSENIQYF.